This T cell receptor (beta chain) appears in the sequencing data of a study of blood T cell repertoires in COVID-19. Study in general: The study drew acute and convalescent COVID-19 samples from the United States, Italy and Spain. T cells, B-cell-depleted T cells, or PBMCs supplied cDNA or gDNA.

The CDR3 loop spans 16 amino acids. CDR1 is SNHLY, CDR2 FYNNEI, per germline. J was trimmed by 4 bases and V by 5 bases; bases with no gene match: 10. This clone was counted once. How the authors handled the data: Quantification of nucleated cells was approximated via reference gene primer amplification. Data came from immunoSEQ multiplex PCR; TCRdb stores just in-frame clones and leaves some out. For V, J and clone size, that table is used; D and trimming come from the DNA. This sample has roughly 48,000 clones, with around four fifths found just once. The sequence was collected from a man aged 35 to 55 with acute or convalescent COVID-19. Sequenced material: peripheral blood. The chain links TRBV2 to TRBJ2-5, with 10 bases that match TRBD2. The CDR3 DNA is TGTGCCAGCAGTAATGGTGGCAGCGGGGGGGCAGAGACCCAGTACTTC. It is translated as CASSNGGSGGAETQYF.